This is a list of T cell receptor beta chains from one sample in a study of shared clonotypes between healthy human individuals. The protocol was immunoSEQ multiplex PCR, while the TCRdb copy is restricted to in-frame clones and leaves out a portion. This table has roughly 2.2 million clones, 85% to 95% appearing once. The sequenced sample was naive CD4+ T cells from PBMCs. Receptor source: a man between 18 and 29 years old in good health. Some clones in this sample may be carry-over from other donors' samples. CDR3s include the opening cysteine and the closing phenylalanine or tryptophan. A D gene is named only where the DNA matches it firmly. A row's size may be missing; if present it is once, few, many or a size class.

D	V	length	J	size	CDR3	DNA
-	TRBV19	16	TRBJ1-2	-	CASREKRGRSNYGYTF	TGTGCCAGTAGGGAAAAACGGGGCAGGTCGAACTATGGCTACACCTTC
-	TRBV7-9	15	TRBJ1-5	-	CASSSPGEGIQPQHF	TGTGCCAGCAGCTCCCCGGGGGAGGGGATTCAGCCCCAGCATTTT
-	TRBV5-1	14	TRBJ1-1	-	CASSLGGRRTEAFF	TGCGCCAGCAGCTTGGGGGGGCGGAGGACTGAAGCTTTCTTT
-	TRBV6-1	15	TRBJ1-4	once	CASSASGTLYEKLFF	TGTGCCAGCAGTGCTTCCGGGACACTCTATGAAAAACTGTTTTTT
-	TRBV2	16	TRBJ2-7	-	CASSWTIYDSSYEQYF	TGTGCCAGCAGTTGGACCATATATGACAGCTCCTACGAGCAGTACTTC
-	TRBV11-2	15	TRBJ1-2	-	CASSLVPGGAYGYTF	TGTGCCAGCAGCTTAGTCCCTGGGGGTGCCTATGGCTACACCTTC
-	TRBV6-1	13	TRBJ2-2	-	CASSEWNTGELFF	TGTGCCAGCAGTGAATGGAACACCGGGGAGCTGTTTTTT
-	TRBV5-1	19	TRBJ1-2	-	CASSPRAQAQSWPGYGYTF	TGCGCCAGCAGCCCCAGGGCGCAGGCGCAAAGTTGGCCTGGCTATGGCTACACCTTC
-	TRBV25-1	11	TRBJ1-4	-	CASKGPSALFF	TGTGCCAGCAAGGGTCCGAGCGCACTGTTTTTT
TRBD2	TRBV9	15	TRBJ2-3	-	CASSVGAGEGDTQYF	TGTGCCAGCAGCGTAGGAGCGGGAGAAGGCGATACGCAGTATTTT
-	TRBV5-6	15	TRBJ2-2	-	CASSLLRTGDGELFF	TGTGCCAGCAGCTTGTTGCGGACCGGGGATGGGGAGCTGTTTTTT
TRBD1	TRBV28	13	TRBJ2-7	-	CASRPGQGYEQYF	TGTGCCAGCAGACCGGGACAGGGGTACGAGCAGTACTTC
TRBD1	TRBV10-3	13	TRBJ2-5	-	CAIADRGRETQYF	TGTGCCATCGCTGACAGGGGGCGAGAGACCCAGTACTTC
-	TRBV10-2	15	TRBJ2-1	-	CASTTITGAGGEQFF	TGCGCCAGCACCACAATAACCGGGGCAGGAGGGGAGCAGTTCTTC
TRBD1	TRBV5-4	14	TRBJ1-1	-	CASATPGQPSEAFF	TGTGCCAGCGCAACCCCGGGACAGCCCTCGGAAGCTTTCTTT
-	TRBV29-1	12	TRBJ1-1	-	CSVALMNTEAFF	TGCAGCGTTGCCTTAATGAACACTGAAGCTTTCTTT
-	TRBV29-1	15	TRBJ1-2	once	CSVGPRQSLNYGYTF	TGCAGCGTTGGGCCACGACAGTCCCTAAACTATGGCTACACCTTC
-	TRBV7-3	15	TRBJ1-1	-	CASSLGSGVPTEAFF	TGTGCCAGCAGCTTAGGTTCCGGGGTCCCCACTGAAGCTTTCTTT
-	TRBV7-2	14	TRBJ1-2	-	CASSLVPQLYGYTF	TGTGCCAGCAGCTTAGTCCCCCAGTTGTATGGCTACACCTTC
TRBD1	TRBV18	16	TRBJ1-3	-	CASSPQGAISGNTIYF	TGTGCCAGCTCACCCCAGGGGGCAATTTCTGGAAACACCATATATTTT
-	TRBV5-8	14	TRBJ2-2	-	CASGWGTDTGELFF	TGTGCCAGCGGGTGGGGGACGGACACCGGGGAGCTGTTTTTT
-	TRBV29-1	12	TRBJ2-5	-	CSVERQGETQYF	TGCAGCGTTGAACGTCAGGGAGAGACCCAGTACTTC
-	TRBV2	14	TRBJ2-2	-	CASSDRGRVGELFF	TGTGCCAGCAGTGATCGGGGCAGGGTCGGGGAGCTGTTTTTT